Listed below are T cell receptor beta chains from one sample, sequenced in a study of blood T cell repertoires in COVID-19. Generated by immunoSEQ multiplex PCR, the TCRdb table keeps only in-frame clones and is missing some. The sample records about 330,000 clones, 87% being singletons. Sequenced material: PBMCs or T cells enriched from blood (not recorded which). The receptors were gathered from a woman aged 25-40 years who had recovered from COVID-19. CDR3s include the opening cysteine and the closing phenylalanine or tryptophan. Fields, in order: CDR3 length, V gene, CDR3 protein.

>13|TRBV5-1
CASSLLTTHGYTF
>12|TRBV6-2/TRBV6-3
CASSSAGSGYTF
>12|TRBV10-1
CASSQDQYEQYF
>13|TRBV7-9
CASSLGVIWELFF
>17|TRBV6-2/TRBV6-3
CASSYPWTGVKDTEAFF
>15|TRBV5-4
CASSTPTGFNTEAFF
>15|TRBV3-1/TRBV3-2
CASSQLEVSTDTQYF
>13|TRBV28
CAIQGFDNQPQHF
>12|TRBV6-1
CASSEIGGEQYF
>14|TRBV6-5
CASSSRSVNTEAFF
>15|TRBV7-2
CASSSGFSYNSPLHF
>12|TRBV12-3/TRBV12-4
CASSFDTYEQYF
>17|TRBV5-1
CASSRTGTGVMNTEAFF
>14|TRBV5-1
CASSLALNTGELFF
>12|TRBV6-5
CASRAPGQPQHF
>18|TRBV5-1
CASSLGNLGGGQPDTQYF
>15|TRBV11-3
CASSPGPSMNTEAFF
>13|TRBV7-2
CASSLEYRGFAFF
>15|TRBV11-2
CASSPKTQGPYEQYF
>15|TRBV5-5
CASSLTGQSSYEQYF
>13|TRBV19
CASSAGTGAEQYF
>14|TRBV7-2
CASSMGTGGEKLFF
>15|TRBV5-6
CASSFAGTRAHEQYF
>14|TRBV7-9
CASSRIRDTDTQYF
>16|TRBV18
CASSPRSGTATGELFF
>14|TRBV19
CASRPQGGNTEAFF
>14|TRBV18
CASSPERLYYGYTF
>14|TRBV6-5
CASSYSGGDTEAFF
>15|TRBV3-1/TRBV3-2
CASSPIHGPNYGYTF
>16|TRBV7-2
CASSYHGTGRRQPQHF
>13|TRBV28
CASSATGADEQFF
>17|TRBV28
CASSLLGQVSTIYGYTF
>16|TRBV27
CASSLYGTVGPYEQYF
>19|TRBV19
CASSQRGLAGGRNTGELFF
>14|TRBV5-6
CASSFGTGLKTQYF
>13|TRBV6-5
CASSPGGFFEAFF
>12|TRBV6-1
CASSERWTEAFF
>14|TRBV5-1
CASSFSGETDTQYF
>13|TRBV7-9
CASSRSGGTEAFF
>15|TRBV3-1/TRBV3-2
CASSRGTGRDTEAFF
>16|TRBV5-5
CASSLRDTRSNSPLHF
>15|TRBV5-1
CASSFVGGLNTEAFF
>20|TRBV12-2
CASRFVWTGAALLRDQPQHF
>14|TRBV20-1
CSASSGERTDTQYF
>13|TRBV12-3/TRBV12-4
CASSLGRGYGYTF
>17|TRBV2
CASSEWRLSAPDNEQFF
>14|TRBV5-1
CASSPGSGANVLTF
>15|TRBV4-3
CASSHPGGEDQPQHF
>17|TRBV7-6
CASSLEAMGVNTGELFF
>16|TRBV5-4
CASSFDGGPVNTEAFF
>13|TRBV30
CAWSLALGETQYF
>13|TRBV3-1/TRBV3-2
CASSLEQGGKLFF